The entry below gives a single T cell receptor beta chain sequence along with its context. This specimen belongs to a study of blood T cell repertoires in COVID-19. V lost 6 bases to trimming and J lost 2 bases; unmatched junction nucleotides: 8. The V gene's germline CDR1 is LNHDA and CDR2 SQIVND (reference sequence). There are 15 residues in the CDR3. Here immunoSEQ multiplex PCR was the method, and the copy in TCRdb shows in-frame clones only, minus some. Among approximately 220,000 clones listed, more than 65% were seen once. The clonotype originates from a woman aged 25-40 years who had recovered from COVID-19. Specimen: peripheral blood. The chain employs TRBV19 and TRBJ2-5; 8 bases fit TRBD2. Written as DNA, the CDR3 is TGTGCCAGTAGGGGTGGGGCTAGCGGGCAAGAGACCCAGTACTTC. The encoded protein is CASRGGASGQETQYF. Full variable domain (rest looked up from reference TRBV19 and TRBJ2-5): DGGITQSPKYLFRKEGQNVTLSCEQNLNHDAMYWYRQDPGQGLRLIYYSQIVNDFQKGDIAEGYSVSREKKESFPLTVTSAQKNPTAFYLCASRGGASGQETQYFGPGTRLLVL.